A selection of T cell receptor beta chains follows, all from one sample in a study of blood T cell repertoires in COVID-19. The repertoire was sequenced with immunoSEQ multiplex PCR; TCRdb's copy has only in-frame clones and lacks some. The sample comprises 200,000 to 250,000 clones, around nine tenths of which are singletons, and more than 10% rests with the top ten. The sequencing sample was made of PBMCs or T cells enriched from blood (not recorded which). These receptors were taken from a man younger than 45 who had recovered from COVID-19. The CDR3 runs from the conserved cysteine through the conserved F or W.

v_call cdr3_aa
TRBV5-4 CASLADNEETQYF
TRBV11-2 CASSSIPDTQYF
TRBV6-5 CASSLIRGSTEAFF
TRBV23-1 CATPQGQETQYF
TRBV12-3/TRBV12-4 CASSLGHQYF
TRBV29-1 CSVSVAGGPNTQYF
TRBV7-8 CASSLAGQGVGYTF
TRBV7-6 CASNDPFGLQPGELFF
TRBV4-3 CASSQGTDTSGGELFF
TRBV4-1 CASSQVTPGHLNTGELFF
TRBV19 CASSPNLGRGKGQPQHF
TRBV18 CASSNSGDQPQHF
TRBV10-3 CAISEWQGNINEQFF
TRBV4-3 CASSQELWGRTEAFF
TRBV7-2 CASSSPTGLAGGLHEQFF
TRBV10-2 CASQRGGSAYEQYF
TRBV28 CASSRTGGGNTIYF
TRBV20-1 CSASATQNHAGSYTF
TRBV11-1 CASSPNPKNGNEQYF
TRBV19 CASSGFLQRETQYF
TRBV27 CASSFPTRTTANTGELFF
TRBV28 CASSTVHGYTF
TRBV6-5 CASRTGNGAKNIQYF
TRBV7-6 CASSLVDSYNSPLHF
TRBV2 CASSSLGGTQYF
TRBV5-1 CASSLGVADYNEQFF
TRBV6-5 CASSYSQLQPQHF
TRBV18 CASSPQGAGNTEAFF
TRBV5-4 CASSLAGQGLSNEQFF
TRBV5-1 CASRPTGKVNEKLFF
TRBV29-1 CSVGLLGAGTEAFF
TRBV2 CASSIPGETQYF